This is a list of T cell receptor beta chains from one sample in a study of T-cell reconstitution after alpha-beta-depleted transplantation in children. TCRdb re-called the PCR reads through MiXCR, storing one row per CDR3 protein. The sample comprises roughly 670,000 distinct CDR3 sequences, about an eighth of which are singletons, and 0.79% rests with the top ten. The sequencing here drew on PBMCs, taken before TCRalphabeta/CD19-depleted stem cell transplant. Receptor source: a girl aged 2 to 10 with congenital amegakaryocytic thrombocytopenia, due to receive a stem cell transplant. Each CDR3 is given with its conserved first and last residue. D genes are given only for firm matches. Expanded clones get a size class; other rows say once, few or many, or leave the size out.

clone_size: many
d_call: TRBD2
v_call: TRBV12-3/TRBV12-4
cdr3_aa: CASRISGDSDEQYF

clone_size: many
d_call: TRBD2
v_call: TRBV5-1
cdr3_aa: CASSLAFSGSDTDTQYF

clone_size: many
d_call: TRBD2
v_call: TRBV28
cdr3_aa: CASSPYRTSSEQFF

clone_size: few
d_call: NA
v_call: TRBV20-1
cdr3_aa: CSARAADPLPYNEQFF

clone_size: few
d_call: NA
v_call: TRBV29-1
cdr3_aa: CSVGPGWETQYF

clone_size: many
d_call: NA
v_call: TRBV20-1
cdr3_aa: CSARVSVSTDTQYF

clone_size: NA
d_call: TRBD2
v_call: TRBV20-1
cdr3_aa: CSARESGRGAGELFF

clone_size: many
d_call: NA
v_call: TRBV20-1
cdr3_aa: CSATGFGDRFSGELFF

clone_size: few
d_call: NA
v_call: TRBV28
cdr3_aa: CASSYHGGAYNEQFF

clone_size: many
d_call: NA
v_call: TRBV5-1
cdr3_aa: CASSFEDGYEQYF

clone_size: NA
d_call: NA
v_call: TRBV21-1
cdr3_aa: CASSKACRRWGEAFF

clone_size: few
d_call: NA
v_call: TRBV30
cdr3_aa: CACFLGHNEQFF

clone_size: many
d_call: NA
v_call: TRBV29-1
cdr3_aa: CSVAPSWTSYEQYF

clone_size: many
d_call: TRBD1
v_call: TRBV5-1
cdr3_aa: CASSLAVGTAYNEQFF

clone_size: many
d_call: NA
v_call: TRBV27
cdr3_aa: CASRSWRDNEKLFF

clone_size: NA
d_call: NA
v_call: TRBV20-1
cdr3_aa: CSAETGVETTREQYF

clone_size: many
d_call: TRBD1
v_call: TRBV20-1
cdr3_aa: CSAPGTVNFYEQYF

clone_size: many
d_call: NA
v_call: TRBV12-3/TRBV12-4
cdr3_aa: CASSFIRSNQPQHF

clone_size: many
d_call: NA
v_call: TRBV5-6
cdr3_aa: CASSLGLPASYEQYF

clone_size: many
d_call: NA
v_call: TRBV5-1
cdr3_aa: CASSLGQGGRNEQFF

clone_size: many
d_call: NA
v_call: TRBV12-3/TRBV12-4
cdr3_aa: CASSSSLSDPDTQYF

clone_size: NA
d_call: TRBD1
v_call: TRBV6-5
cdr3_aa: CASSYGAQGATGANVLTF

clone_size: few
d_call: NA
v_call: TRBV12-3/TRBV12-4
cdr3_aa: CASSFTGPLHF

clone_size: NA
d_call: TRBD2
v_call: TRBV20-1
cdr3_aa: CSASTSGSWYNEQFF

clone_size: NA
d_call: TRBD1
v_call: TRBV6-5
cdr3_aa: CASSYSWTGAYEQYF

clone_size: NA
d_call: NA
v_call: TRBV7-9
cdr3_aa: CASSPGQGTVNKAQYF

clone_size: many
d_call: TRBD2
v_call: TRBV10-2
cdr3_aa: CASSESLASGINEQFF

clone_size: few
d_call: NA
v_call: TRBV20-1
cdr3_aa: CSARDGWANTIYF

clone_size: many
d_call: NA
v_call: TRBV4-1
cdr3_aa: CASSQDQGSNQPQHF

clone_size: many
d_call: NA
v_call: TRBV27
cdr3_aa: CASRAGNHNEQFF

clone_size: few
d_call: TRBD2
v_call: TRBV25-1
cdr3_aa: CASSKKREATDTQYF

clone_size: NA
d_call: TRBD2
v_call: TRBV25-1
cdr3_aa: CAREREPMPKENTGELFF

clone_size: few
d_call: NA
v_call: TRBV5-1
cdr3_aa: CASSLNTGVSYEQYF

clone_size: many
d_call: NA
v_call: TRBV7-2
cdr3_aa: CASRIQLYGYTF

clone_size: NA
d_call: NA
v_call: TRBV5-4
cdr3_aa: CASSPSGVSQETQYF

clone_size: many
d_call: TRBD2
v_call: TRBV20-1
cdr3_aa: CSATREGLDTQYF

clone_size: few
d_call: TRBD2
v_call: TRBV20-1
cdr3_aa: CSGDLSGTKQRPTYNEQFF

clone_size: NA
d_call: NA
v_call: TRBV3-1
cdr3_aa: CASSLGPAPLRNEQFF

clone_size: few
d_call: NA
v_call: TRBV11-2
cdr3_aa: CASSPTWVKNSPLHF

clone_size: many
d_call: NA
v_call: TRBV24-1
cdr3_aa: CATSASGLTTDTQYF

clone_size: many
d_call: NA
v_call: TRBV28
cdr3_aa: CASSFRGLRSYEQYF

clone_size: many
d_call: NA
v_call: TRBV21-1
cdr3_aa: CASSKKVDSQGGYPTQYF

clone_size: NA
d_call: NA
v_call: TRBV29-1
cdr3_aa: CSVSHGLSYEQYF

clone_size: few
d_call: NA
v_call: TRBV7-9
cdr3_aa: CASSPALGQPLSYEQYF

clone_size: many
d_call: NA
v_call: TRBV12-3/TRBV12-4
cdr3_aa: CASSGPDRAQPQHF